The 2 T cell receptor beta chains below were found in one sample sequenced in a study of T-cell memory formation after mild COVID-19. TCRdb ran MiXCR on the 5' RACE reads and lists one entry per CDR3 protein. The sample comprises about 610,000 distinct CDR3 sequences, roughly a sixth of which are singletons, and about 8.6% rests with the top ten. The sample comprised PBMCs or a T cell subset sorted from them (not recorded which). These receptors all come from an adult woman who had mild COVID-19 (a few samples of this study predate the infection). Cell type and time point are not known.

This clonotype has only a few counts. The chain uses TRBV12-3 or TRBV12-4 and TRBJ2-4; D may correspond to TRBD1 or TRBD2 (6 bases each). The V end was cut by 7 bases, the J end by 7 bases, with 20 bases between. The CDR3 totals 15 residues. The CDR3 DNA reads TGTGCCAGCACCCCCGGTGGGGGGCCGGGGAACATTCAGTACTTC. Its translation: CASTPGGGPGNIQYF.

Comment on this clonotype: The limits of the CDR3 on the DNA are not certain, so only TCRdb's listed CDR3 is given. This sequence joins TRBV28 and TRBJ1-1; TRBD1 was called by the table and not checked on the DNA. Germline V gene data show CDR1 as MDHEN and CDR2 as SYDVKM. The CDR3 comprises 14 residues, both ends counted. The CDR3 region is CASSSGQGNAEAFF.